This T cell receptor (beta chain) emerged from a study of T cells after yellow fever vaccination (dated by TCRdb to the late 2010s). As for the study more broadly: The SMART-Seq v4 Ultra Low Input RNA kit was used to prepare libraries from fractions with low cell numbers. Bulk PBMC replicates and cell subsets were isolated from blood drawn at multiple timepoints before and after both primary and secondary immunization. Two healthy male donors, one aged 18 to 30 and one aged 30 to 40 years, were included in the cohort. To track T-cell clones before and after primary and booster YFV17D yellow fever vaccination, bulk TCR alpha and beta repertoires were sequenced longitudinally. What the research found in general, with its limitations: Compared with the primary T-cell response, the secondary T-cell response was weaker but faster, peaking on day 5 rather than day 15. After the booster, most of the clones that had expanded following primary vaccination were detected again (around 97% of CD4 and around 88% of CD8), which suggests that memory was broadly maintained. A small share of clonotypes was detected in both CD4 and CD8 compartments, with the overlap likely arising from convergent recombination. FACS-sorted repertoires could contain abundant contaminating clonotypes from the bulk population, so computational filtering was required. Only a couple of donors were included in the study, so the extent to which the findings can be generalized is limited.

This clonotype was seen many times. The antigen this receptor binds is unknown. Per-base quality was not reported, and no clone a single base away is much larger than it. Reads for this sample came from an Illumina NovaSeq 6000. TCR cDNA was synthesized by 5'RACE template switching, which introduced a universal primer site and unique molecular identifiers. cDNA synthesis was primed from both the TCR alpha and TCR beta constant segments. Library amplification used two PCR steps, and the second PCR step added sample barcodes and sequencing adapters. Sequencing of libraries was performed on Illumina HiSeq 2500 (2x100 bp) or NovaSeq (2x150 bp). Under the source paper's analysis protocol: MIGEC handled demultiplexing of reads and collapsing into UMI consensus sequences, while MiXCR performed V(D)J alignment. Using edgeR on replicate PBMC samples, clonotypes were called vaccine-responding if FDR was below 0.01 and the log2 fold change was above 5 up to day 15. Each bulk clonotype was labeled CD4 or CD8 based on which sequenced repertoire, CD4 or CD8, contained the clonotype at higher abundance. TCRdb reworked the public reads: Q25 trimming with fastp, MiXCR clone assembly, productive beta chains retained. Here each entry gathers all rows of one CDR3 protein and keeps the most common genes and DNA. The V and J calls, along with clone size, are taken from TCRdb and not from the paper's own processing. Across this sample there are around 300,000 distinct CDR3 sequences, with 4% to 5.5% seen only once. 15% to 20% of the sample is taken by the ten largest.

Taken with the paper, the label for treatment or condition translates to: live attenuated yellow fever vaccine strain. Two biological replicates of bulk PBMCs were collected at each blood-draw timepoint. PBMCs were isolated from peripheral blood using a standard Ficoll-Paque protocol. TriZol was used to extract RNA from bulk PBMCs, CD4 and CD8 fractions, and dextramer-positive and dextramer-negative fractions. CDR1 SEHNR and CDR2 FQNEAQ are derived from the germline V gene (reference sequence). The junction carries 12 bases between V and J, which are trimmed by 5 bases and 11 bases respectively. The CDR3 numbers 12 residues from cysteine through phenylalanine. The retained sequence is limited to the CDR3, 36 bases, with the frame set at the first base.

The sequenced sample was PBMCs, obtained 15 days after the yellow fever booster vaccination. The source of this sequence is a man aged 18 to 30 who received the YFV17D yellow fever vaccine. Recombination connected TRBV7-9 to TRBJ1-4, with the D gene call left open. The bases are TGTGCCAGCAGCAAGCCCCCGGGGAAACTGTTTTTT. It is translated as CASSKPPGKLFF.